Listed below are T cell receptor beta chains from one sample, sequenced in a study of blood T cells in healthy people across ages. TCRdb re-derived calls from the 5' RACE reads in MiXCR, one entry per CDR3 protein. Among 540,000 or so distinct CDR3 sequences listed, less than 60% were seen once. Specimen: blood. These receptors came from an older man in good health. Both conserved end residues are part of each CDR3. A D gene is named only where the DNA matches it firmly. Size is omitted from some rows. Given values are once, few, many or a class for expanded clones.

j_gene,abundance,v_gene,d_gene,CDR3nt,CDR3aa
TRBJ2-4,.,TRBV7-2,TRBD2,TGTGCCAGCAGCTTATGGAGCGGGGGGACGGGCAAAAACATTCAGTACTTC,CASSLWSGGTGKNIQYF
TRBJ2-1,.,TRBV6-5,.,TGTGCCAGCAGTTACTCGTTGCCGGGAGCCCCCGGTAGCTCCTACAATGAGCAGTTCTTC,CASSYSLPGAPGSSYNEQFF
TRBJ1-1,.,TRBV6-6,.,TGTGCCAGCTCCCCGGCGAACACTGAAGCTTTCTTT,CASSPANTEAFF
TRBJ2-6,.,TRBV29-1,.,TGCAGCGTTGAAGATCACCGGGATCGGTCCGGGGCCAACGTCCTGACTTTC,CSVEDHRDRSGANVLTF
TRBJ2-7,.,TRBV5-5,TRBD2,TGTGCCAGCAGCTTGTCGAGGGGCGAGACTAGCGGATACTCCTACGAGCAGTACTTC,CASSLSRGETSGYSYEQYF
TRBJ2-1,many,TRBV21-1,.,TGTGCCAGCAGCAAAGAGTCCCTAGCGGGAGGCGAGCAGTTCTTC,CASSKESLAGGEQFF
TRBJ2-7,.,TRBV2,.,TGTGCCAGCAGGGAAATCAGGGACGAGCAGTACTTC,CASREIRDEQYF
TRBJ1-2,.,TRBV13,.,TGTGCCAGCAGCTTACAGCTGGGTCAGGGGAACGGCTACACCTTC,CASSLQLGQGNGYTF
TRBJ2-7,many,TRBV6-6,TRBD1,TGTGCCAGCGGGGGGCCGGGACAGGGGGGTAGTTCCTACGAGCAGTACTTC,CASGGPGQGGSSYEQYF
TRBJ2-2,.,TRBV15,.,TGTGCCACCAGCGGCCCGGGACGGACATTAAAAACCGGGGAGCTGTTTTTT,CATSGPGRTLKTGELFF
TRBJ2-5,.,TRBV29-1,.,TGCAGCGTTCATAAAGGGACCCAGTACTTC,CSVHKGTQYF
TRBJ2-7,.,TRBV11-1,TRBD2,TGTGCCAGCAGTCAAGTGCCCGGGGGGATCCACGAGCAGTACTTC,CASSQVPGGIHEQYF
TRBJ1-5,.,TRBV28,TRBD1,TGTGCCAGCTTCTTTGCCGGGACAGGGGGCTTTGGTCGCAATCAGCCCCAGCATTTT,CASFFAGTGGFGRNQPQHF
TRBJ1-5,many,TRBV6-6,TRBD1,TGTGCCAGCACTCAGGGGGCGCCCAGCAATCAGCCCCAGCATTTT,CASTQGAPSNQPQHF
TRBJ1-6,.,TRBV12-3/TRBV12-4,.,TGTGCCAGCAGCTGGGGGAGGGGATACTCACCCCTCCACTTT,CASSWGRGYSPLHF
TRBJ2-1,.,TRBV7-9,.,TGTGCCAACACCTCAACAGGGTTGGTGTTCTTC,CANTSTGLVFF
TRBJ1-2,.,TRBV2,TRBD1,TGTGCCAGCAGGTGGACAGGGGGCTTTGGCTACACCTTC,CASRWTGGFGYTF
TRBJ2-3,few,TRBV27,TRBD1,TGTGCCAGCAGAGCCGGGACAGGAGTAGGGGCAGATACGCAGTATTTT,CASRAGTGVGADTQYF
TRBJ2-6,few,TRBV5-1,.,TGCGCCACTTCAGAGGGCGTATCTGGGGCCAACGTCCTGACTTTC,CATSEGVSGANVLTF
TRBJ2-5,.,TRBV20-1,.,TGCAGTGCTCGTGGGCAAGAGACCCAGTACTTC,CSARGQETQYF
TRBJ2-1,.,TRBV3-1,TRBD2,TGTGCCAGCAGCCAGGATGCTAGCGGTCTTTCCCATGAGCAGTTCTTC,CASSQDASGLSHEQFF
TRBJ2-1,.,TRBV6-1,TRBD1,TGTGCCAGCAGCCCCACGGGACAGGGGGGTAATGAGCAGTTCTTC,CASSPTGQGGNEQFF
TRBJ2-1,.,TRBV14,.,TGTGCCAGCAGCCAACCTAGAGGGGGTTACAATGAGCAGTTCTTC,CASSQPRGGYNEQFF
TRBJ1-6,few,TRBV27,TRBD1,TGTGCCAGTGCGACGACAGGGGTTAGCTCACCCCTCCACTTT,CASATTGVSSPLHF
TRBJ1-2,few,TRBV27,.,TGTGCCAGCAGAGGACTGTTGGCCAACTATGGCTACACCTTC,CASRGLLANYGYTF
TRBJ1-2,few,TRBV12-3/TRBV12-4,.,TGTGCCAGCAGTTTATACAGCGAGGGCGGCTACACCTTC,CASSLYSEGGYTF
TRBJ2-5,few,TRBV2,TRBD1,TGTGCCAGCACCCTTACAGGGGGCAATCGAGAGACCCAGTACTTC,CASTLTGGNRETQYF
TRBJ1-5,few,TRBV7-2,.,TGTGCCAGCAGCTTAATGCAGTCTAATCAGCCCCAGCATTTT,CASSLMQSNQPQHF
TRBJ2-4,.,TRBV20-1,TRBD2,TGCAGTGCCTTTCTAGCGGGGGGGGCGAACATTCAGTACTTC,CSAFLAGGANIQYF
TRBJ1-2,many,TRBV6-5,.,TGTGCCAGCAGTCAGACACCAAACTATGGCTACACCTTC,CASSQTPNYGYTF
TRBJ1-2,.,TRBV6-2/TRBV6-3,.,TGTGCCAGCAGTTACTCGATGGCAGGGGCGCAAGGCTACACCTTC,CASSYSMAGAQGYTF
TRBJ2-1,few,TRBV5-1,.,TGCGCCAGCAGCTTGGAACCTAGTCATGAGCAGTTCTTC,CASSLEPSHEQFF